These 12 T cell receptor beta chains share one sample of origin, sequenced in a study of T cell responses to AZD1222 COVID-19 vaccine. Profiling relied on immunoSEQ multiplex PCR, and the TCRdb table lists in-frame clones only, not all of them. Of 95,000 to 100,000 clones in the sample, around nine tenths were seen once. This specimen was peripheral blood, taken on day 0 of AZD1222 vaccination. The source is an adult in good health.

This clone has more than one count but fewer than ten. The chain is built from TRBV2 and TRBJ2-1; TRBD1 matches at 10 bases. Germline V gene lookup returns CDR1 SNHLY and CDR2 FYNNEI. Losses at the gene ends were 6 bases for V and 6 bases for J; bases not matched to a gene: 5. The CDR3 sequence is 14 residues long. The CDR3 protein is CASRRQGAGNEQFF. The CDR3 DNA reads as TGTGCCAGCAGGAGACAGGGGGCGGGCAATGAGCAGTTCTTC.

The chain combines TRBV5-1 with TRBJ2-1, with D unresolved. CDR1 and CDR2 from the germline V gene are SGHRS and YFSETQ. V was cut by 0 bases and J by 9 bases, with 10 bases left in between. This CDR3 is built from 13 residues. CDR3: CASSLVAGTEQFF. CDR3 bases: TGCGCCAGCAGCTTGGTGGCAGGAACTGAGCAGTTCTTC.

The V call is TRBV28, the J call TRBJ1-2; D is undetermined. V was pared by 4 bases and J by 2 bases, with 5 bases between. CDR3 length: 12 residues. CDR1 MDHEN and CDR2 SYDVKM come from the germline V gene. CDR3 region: CASSSGNYGYTF. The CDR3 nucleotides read TGTGCCAGCAGTTCGGGGAACTATGGCTACACCTTC.

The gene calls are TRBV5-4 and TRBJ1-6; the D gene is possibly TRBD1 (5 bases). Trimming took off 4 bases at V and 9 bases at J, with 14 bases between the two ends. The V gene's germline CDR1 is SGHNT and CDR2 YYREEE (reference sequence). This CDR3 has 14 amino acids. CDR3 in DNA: TGTGCCAGCAGCGCGGACACGGGGAGTTCACCCCTCCACTTT. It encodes CASSADTGSSPLHF.

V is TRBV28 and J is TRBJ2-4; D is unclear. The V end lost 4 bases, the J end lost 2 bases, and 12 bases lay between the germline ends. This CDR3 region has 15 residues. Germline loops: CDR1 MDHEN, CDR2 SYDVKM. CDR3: CASSSGPRPKNIQYF. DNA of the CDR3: TGTGCCAGCAGTTCTGGGCCGAGGCCCAAAAACATTCAGTACTTC.

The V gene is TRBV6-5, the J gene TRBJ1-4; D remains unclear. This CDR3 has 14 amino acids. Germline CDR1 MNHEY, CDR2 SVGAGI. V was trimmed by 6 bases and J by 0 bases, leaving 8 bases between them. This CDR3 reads CASRRIATNEKLFF. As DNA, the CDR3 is TGTGCCAGCAGGCGGATTGCAACTAATGAAAAACTGTTTTTT.

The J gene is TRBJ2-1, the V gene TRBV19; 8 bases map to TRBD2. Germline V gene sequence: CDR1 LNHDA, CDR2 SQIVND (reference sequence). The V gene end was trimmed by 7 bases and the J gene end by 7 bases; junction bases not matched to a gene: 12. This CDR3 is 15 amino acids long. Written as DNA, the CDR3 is TGTGCCAGTACCCGGCTGGCGGGAGGTTGGAATGAGCAGTTCTTC. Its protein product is CASTRLAGGWNEQFF.

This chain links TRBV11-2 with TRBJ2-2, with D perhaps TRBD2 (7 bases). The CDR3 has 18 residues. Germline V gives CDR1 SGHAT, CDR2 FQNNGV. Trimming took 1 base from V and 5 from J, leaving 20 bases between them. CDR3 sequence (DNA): TGTGCCAGCAGCTTAGTACCGGCGGGGGCGATTGGGACCGGGGAGCTGTTTTTT. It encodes CASSLVPAGAIGTGELFF.

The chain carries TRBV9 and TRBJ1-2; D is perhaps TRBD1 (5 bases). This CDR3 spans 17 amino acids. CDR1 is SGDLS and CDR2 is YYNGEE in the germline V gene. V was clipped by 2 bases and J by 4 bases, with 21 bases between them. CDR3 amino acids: CASSVTLASREGYGYTF. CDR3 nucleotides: TGTGCCAGCAGCGTGACATTAGCATCCAGGGAGGGCTATGGCTACACCTTC.

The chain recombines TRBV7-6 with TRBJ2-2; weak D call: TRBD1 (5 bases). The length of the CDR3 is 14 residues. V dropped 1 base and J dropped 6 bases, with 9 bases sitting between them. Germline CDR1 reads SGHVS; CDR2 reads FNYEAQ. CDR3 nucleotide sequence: TGTGCCAGCAGCTTAGAGCAGGGCCCCGGGGAGCTGTTTTTT. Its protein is CASSLEQGPGELFF.

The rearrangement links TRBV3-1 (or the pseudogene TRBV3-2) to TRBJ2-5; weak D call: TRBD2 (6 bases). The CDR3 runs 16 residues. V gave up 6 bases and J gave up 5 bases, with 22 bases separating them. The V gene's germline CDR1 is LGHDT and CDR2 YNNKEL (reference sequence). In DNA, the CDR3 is TGTGCCAGCAGACAAAGACCGGGACCAGCGGGTGAGACCCAGTACTTC. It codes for CASRQRPGPAGETQYF.

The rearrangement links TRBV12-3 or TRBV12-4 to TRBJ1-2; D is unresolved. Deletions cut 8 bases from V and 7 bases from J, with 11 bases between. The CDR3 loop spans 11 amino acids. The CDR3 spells CASRLSGGYTF. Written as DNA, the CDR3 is TGTGCCAGCCGACTGTCGGGTGGCTACACCTTC.